The clone carrying this T cell receptor (beta chain) was seen at least ten times. Its antigen is unidentified. The library targeted TCRbeta and was prepared with unique molecular identifiers. TCRdb passed the PCR reads through MiXCR, listing each CDR3 protein once. The sample shows 120,000 to 150,000 distinct CDR3 sequences, about 8.8% of them seen only once. The data stem from a study of T-cell reconstitution after alpha-beta-depleted transplantation in children. The germline V gene encodes CDR1 DFQATT and CDR2 SNEGSKA (reference sequence). This CDR3 is built from 14 residues. The junction had 7 bases not matched to a gene; V was cut back by 6 bases and J by 0 bases. Overall study findings and caveats: In patients about two months after transplant, alpha-beta T cells reportedly arose from several hundred expanded graft clones.

The sequences come from PBMCs, mostly from graft donor cells, collected 180 days after TCRalphabeta/CD19-depleted stem cell transplant. The genes are TRBV20-1 and TRBJ1-2; TRBD1 matches at 7 bases. This clonotype was obtained from a female patient aged 2 to 10 who had a stem cell transplant for congenital amegakaryocytic thrombocytopenia, so the T cells may come from the graft donor. CDR3 residues: CSARTGSTNYGYTF. In nucleotides, the CDR3 is TGCAGTGCCCGGACAGGTTCGACTAACTATGGCTACACCTTC.